One sample yielded the 30 T cell receptor beta chains listed below, sequenced in a study of Graves' ophthalmopathy and Graves' hyperthyroidism. As the template, RNA transcripts were used to amplify TCR beta CDR3 regions. Scientists carried out first-round RT-PCR using HTBI primers and then a second-round multiplex PCR. TCRdb reanalysed the multiplex PCR reads using MiXCR and keeps one entry per CDR3 protein. Seen here are over a million distinct CDR3 sequences, about 35% observed once, and the top ten hold over 8.5%. Material for sequencing was peripheral blood or thyroid tissue (not recorded which). These receptors all stem from an adult man with Graves' hyperthyroidism.

This chain uses TRBV6-6 with TRBJ1-2; no clear D gene. V was trimmed by 5 bases and J by 3 bases, leaving 22 bases between them. The CDR3 runs 17 residues. Germline CDR1 MNHNY, CDR2 SVGAGI (reference sequence). CDR3 region: CASSEDGPPGSYYGYTF. CDR3 nucleotide sequence: TGTGCCAGCAGTGAGGATGGACCCCCAGGATCCTACTATGGCTACACCTTC.

About this clonotype itself: Just one base apart from a much larger clone, this may be a read error. The chain employs TRBV10-3 and TRBJ1-3, with D unclear. Per the germline V gene, CDR1 is ENHRY and CDR2 is SYGVKD. The ends were cut back, 4 bases at V and 0 bases at J, with 10 bases in the middle. The CDR3 covers 15 residues. As DNA, the CDR3 is TGTGCCATCAGTGGGGGTAGGGACTCTGGAAACACCATATATTTT. Its protein is CAISGGRDSGNTIYF.

The chain employs TRBV2 and TRBJ1-5, with D perhaps matching TRBD1 (6 bases). Per the germline V gene, CDR1 is SNHLY and CDR2 is FYNNEI. V dropped 7 bases and J dropped 0 bases, with 13 bases sitting between them. This CDR3 region has 15 residues. This CDR3 is CASTDSSYSNQPQHF. For the CDR3, the DNA is TGTGCCAGCACGGACAGTAGCTATAGCAATCAGCCCCAGCATTTT.

CDR3 residues: CASSDSVGAGQPQHF. The CDR3 DNA follows: TGTGCCAGCAGTGACTCTGTAGGGGCGGGTCAGCCCCAGCATTTT. This chain uses TRBV6-4 with TRBJ1-5; possibly TRBD1 for D (5 bases). CDR3 length equals 15 residues. From germline, CDR1 is MRHNA and CDR2 SNTAGT. With 0 bases removed from V and 6 bases from J, the gap between germline ends came to 12 bases.

The chain uses TRBV20-1 and TRBJ1-5, with a tentative D call TRBD1 (5 bases). The germline gives CDR1 DFQATT, CDR2 SNEGSKA (reference sequence). V gave up 2 bases and J gave up 4 bases, with 15 bases separating them. There are 15 residues in the CDR3. The CDR3 loop reads CSARFTGRWNQPQHF. CDR3 in DNA: TGCAGTGCTAGATTCACGGGGCGTTGGAATCAGCCCCAGCATTTT.

The rearrangement joins TRBV7-2 to TRBJ1-3; weak D call: TRBD1 (5 bases). Trimming took 2 bases from V and 7 from J, leaving 15 bases between them. The V gene's germline CDR1 is SGHTA and CDR2 FQGNSA. CDR3 length: 15 amino acids. CDR3 in DNA: TGTGCCAGCAGCTTATCCCTGGGGCAGCAGAACACCATATATTTT. Its protein is CASSLSLGQQNTIYF.

There are a few counts of this clonotype. The germline gene is not matched at one end of the junction; a read error may be the cause. The chain joins TRBV7-9 to TRBJ2-6; the D is unclear. This CDR3 has 15 residues. Per the germline V gene, CDR1 is SEHNR and CDR2 is FQNEAQ (reference sequence). This CDR3 is CAGSPVSPGANVLTF. The CDR3, as DNA: TGTGCCGGCAGCCCCGTTAGTCCTGGGGCCAACGTCCTGACTTTC.

This clonotype was counted at least ten times. The chain is built from TRBV19 and TRBJ2-7; tentative D call: TRBD1 (5 bases). Trimming cost V 5 bases and J 3 bases, with 11 bases left between them. The CDR3 runs to 13 residues. Germline V gene lookup returns CDR1 LNHDA and CDR2 SQIVND (reference sequence). The CDR3 DNA reads as TGTGCCAGTAGTGGGGCGGTAGGCTACGAGCAGTACTTC. Translating gives CASSGAVGYEQYF.

The table lists this clonotype with many counts. V usage is TRBV10-3 and J usage is TRBJ2-7, with a tentative D call TRBD2 (5 bases). The CDR3 contains 12 residues. CDR1 and CDR2 (germline): ENHRY, SYGVKD. The CDR3 is CTAGLTSYEQYF. The CDR3 coding sequence is TGTACTGCGGGCTTAACCTCCTACGAGCAGTACTTC.

This clonotype has just a few counts. The J gene is TRBJ2-5, the V gene TRBV24-1; D gene ambiguous. Germline-derived CDR1 and CDR2 are KGHDR and SFDVKD. Trimming took 4 bases from V and 5 from J, leaving 13 bases between them. The CDR3 is 14 amino acids. The CDR3 loop reads CATSDPGDRETQYF. The CDR3 nucleotides read TGTGCCACCAGTGACCCCGGCGATCGGGAGACCCAGTACTTC.

This clonotype has just a few counts. The chain recombines TRBV6-5 with TRBJ1-1; TRBD1 aligns across 9 bases. V shed 4 bases and J 7 bases; nucleotides not matched to a gene: 13. The CDR3 extends over 16 amino acids. From germline, CDR1 is MNHEY and CDR2 SVGAGI. CDR3 DNA sequence: TGTGCCAGCAGTTCCAAAACCGGGACAGGGCGAGGTGAAGCTTTCTTT. Its translation is CASSSKTGTGRGEAFF.

The rearrangement joins TRBV29-1 to TRBJ1-2; the D is unclear. V shed 7 bases and J shed 4 bases, with 10 bases lying between them. Germline values: CDR1 SQVTM, CDR2 ANQGSEA. The CDR3 runs 11 residues. The chain's CDR3 is CSATDFYGYTF. CDR3 bases: TGCAGCGCCACAGACTTCTATGGCTACACCTTC.

The chain employs TRBV9 and TRBJ2-2; the D gene could be TRBD1 or TRBD2 (6 bases each). V was shortened by 3 bases and J by 5 bases, with 14 bases between the two germline ends. Germline assignment: CDR1 SGDLS and CDR2 YYNGEE. The CDR3 runs 15 residues. The CDR3 DNA is TGTGCCAGCAGCGAGGGGGGAGTTCGGACCGGGGAGCTGTTTTTT. It yields the protein CASSEGGVRTGELFF.

This clonotype was detected ten times or more. The chain's CDR3 is CASSHPGQGTPTQYF. CDR3 coding DNA: TGCGCCAGCAGCCACCCGGGACAGGGTACGCCGACGCAGTACTTC. The chain combines TRBV4-1 with TRBJ2-7, with 9 positions matching TRBD1. V dropped 3 bases and J dropped 9; count of bases not matched to a gene: 12. Germline-derived CDR1 and CDR2 are MGHRA and YSYEKL. The CDR3 is made up of 15 amino acids.

This clonotype was observed a handful of times. This rearrangement joins TRBV12-3 or TRBV12-4 to TRBJ1-1, with TRBD1 matching over 10 bases. The CDR3 contains 14 residues. The J segment lost 9 bases and the V segment lost 5 bases, leaving 9 bases of the junction unmatched. CDR3 bases: TGTGCCAGCAGTGACGGACAGGGGGGAAGGAAAGCTTTCTTT. This codes for CASSDGQGGRKAFF.

This clonotype was seen a few times. The rearrangement links TRBV16 to TRBJ1-6, with D perhaps matching TRBD1 (5 bases). Trimming removed 3 bases at V and 7 bases at J, with 13 bases between. Germline V gives CDR1 KGHSY, CDR2 FQNENV. The CDR3 loop spans 15 amino acids. CDR3 loop: CASSQTRQNNSPLHF. The CDR3 nucleotides are TGTGCCAGCAGCCAGACACGACAGAACAATTCACCCCTCCACTTT.

The V and J genes are TRBV5-1 and TRBJ1-1; D might be TRBD1 (6 bases). Germline-derived CDR1 and CDR2 are SGHRS and YFSETQ. The length of the CDR3 is 17 residues. Trimming pared 2 bases from V and 4 bases from J, leaving 21 bases between. The CDR3 sequence is CASSFIGDIFSGTEAFF. In DNA, the CDR3 is TGCGCCAGCAGCTTCATTGGGGACATATTTAGCGGCACTGAAGCTTTCTTT.

J is TRBJ2-5 and V is TRBV11-2; D assignment may be TRBD1 or TRBD2 (5 bases each). Trimming cost V 5 bases and J 2 bases, with 21 bases left between them. The CDR3 totals 17 residues. In germline, CDR1 is SGHAT, CDR2 FQNNGV. The CDR3 nucleotides are TGTGCCAGCAGCCCTGGGCCCGGGACGGACAAACAAGAGACCCAGTACTTC. This encodes CASSPGPGTDKQETQYF.

The chain is built from TRBV29-1 and TRBJ2-7, with D perhaps TRBD2 (6 bases). Trimming cost V 7 bases and J 2 bases, with 12 bases left between them. Germline lookup yields CDR1 SQVTM and CDR2 ANQGSEA. This CDR3 is built from 12 residues. CDR3: CSASGFTYEQYF. The CDR3 nucleotides read TGCAGCGCGAGCGGGTTCACCTACGAGCAGTACTTC.

There are many counts of this clonotype. This chain uses TRBV5-1 with TRBJ2-2; D ambiguous. The germline CDR1 and CDR2 sequences are SGHRS and YFSETQ. The CDR3 is 14 residues long. V was cut by 1 base and J by 5 bases, with 9 bases left in between. CDR3 bases: TGCGCCAGCAGCTTGAACCTTGGGACCGGGGAGCTGTTTTTT. Translated: CASSLNLGTGELFF. Full variable domain (rest looked up from reference TRBV5-1 and TRBJ2-2): KAGVTQTPRYLIKTRGQQVTLSCSPISGHRSVSWYQQTPGQGLQFLFEYFSETQRNKGNFPGRFSGRQFSNSRSEMNVSTLELGDSALYLCASSLNLGTGELFFGEGSRLTVL.

This clonotype has a count of ten or more. The chain links TRBV5-4 to TRBJ1-1; no reliable D call. The CDR3 loop spans 14 amino acids. The germline V gene has CDR1 SGHNT and CDR2 YYREEE (reference sequence). Trimming removed 0 bases from V and 5 bases from J, with 11 bases in between. CDR3 region: CASSLVRGGTEAFF. CDR3 nucleotides: TGTGCCAGCAGCTTGGTCCGAGGAGGGACTGAAGCTTTCTTT.

The rearrangement uses TRBV2 and TRBJ2-2; D remains unclear. Germline V CDR1 and CDR2: SNHLY, FYNNEI. V gave up 6 bases and J gave up 9 bases, with 5 bases separating them. The CDR3 loop spans 10 amino acids. The CDR3: CASRARELFF. As DNA, the CDR3 is TGTGCCAGCAGAGCCAGGGAGCTGTTTTTT. The full variable domain, in which reference TRBV2 and TRBJ2-2 provide the parts outside the CDR3, is EPEVTQTPSHQVTQMGQEVILRCVPISNHLYFYWYRQILGQKVEFLVSFYNNEISEKSEIFDDQFSVERPDGSNFTLKIRSTKLEDSAMYFCASRARELFFGEGSRLTVL.

Ten or more counts support this clonotype. J is TRBJ1-5 and V is TRBV10-3; tentative D call: TRBD1 (5 bases). Trimming pared 3 bases from V and 7 bases from J, leaving 19 bases between. CDR3 length: 16 residues. Germline loops: CDR1 ENHRY, CDR2 SYGVKD. The CDR3 DNA is TGTGCCATCAGTGAATCGGGACCAAAGCCCGCGCAGCCCCAGCATTTT. As protein: CAISESGPKPAQPQHF.

The V gene is TRBV25-1, the J gene TRBJ1-6; tentatively, D is TRBD1 (5 bases). Trimming left V 4 bases short and J 13 bases short, with 14 bases between. CDR3 length: 13 residues. Germline assignment: CDR1 MGHDK and CDR2 SYGVNS. Here the CDR3 reads CASSGTLEAPLHF. Here the CDR3 DNA reads TGTGCCAGCAGTGGGACATTAGAAGCTCCCCTCCACTTT.

This clonotype was detected a few times. The CDR3 here is CASSLDRPQGAEAFF. The CDR3 DNA reads TGTGCCAGCTCACTGGACAGGCCTCAAGGGGCTGAAGCTTTCTTT. The chain combines TRBV18 with TRBJ1-1, with 7 bases aligning to TRBD1. CDR3 length equals 15 residues. J was trimmed by 6 bases and V by 4 bases; bases with no gene match: 11. CDR1 is KGHSH, CDR2 LQKENI, per germline.

This clonotype was counted a few times. This chain connects TRBV6-5 to TRBJ2-5, with D unresolved. The CDR3 extends over 15 amino acids. Per the germline V gene, CDR1 is MNHEY and CDR2 is SVGAGI. Trimming took 4 bases from V and 3 from J, leaving 15 bases between them. The CDR3 DNA is TGTGCCAGCAGTTTATCTGTCCTCACCAAAGAGACCCAGTACTTC. It is translated as CASSLSVLTKETQYF.

Comments on this clonotype: Since a much larger clone is just one base distant, this may be a read error. The chain has TRBV10-3 and TRBJ1-1; D unresolved. The length of the CDR3 is 11 residues. The germline V gene has CDR1 ENHRY and CDR2 SYGVKD. The CDR3 bases are TGTGCCAGCAGCCGTGAGGCTGAAGCTCTCTTT. Translation: CASSREAEALF.

V usage is TRBV20-1 and J usage is TRBJ2-2, with TRBD2 matching 7 bases. Per the germline V gene, CDR1 is DFQATT and CDR2 is SNEGSKA (reference sequence). CDR3 length: 12 residues. J was trimmed by 8 bases and V by 4 bases; bases with no gene match: 4. CDR3 sequence (DNA): TGCAGTGCTAAAGCGGGGATTGGGGAGCTGTTTTTT. As protein: CSAKAGIGELFF.

This clonotype showed up many times. This chain joins TRBV7-6 and TRBJ2-7, with D hard to call. Germline V CDR1 and CDR2: SGHVS, FNYEAQ. This CDR3 contains 13 residues. With 1 base removed from V and 5 bases from J, the gap between germline ends came to 9 bases. The CDR3: CASSLEWQDEQYF. In DNA, the CDR3 is TGTGCCAGCAGCTTAGAATGGCAGGACGAGCAGTACTTC.

The V and J genes are TRBV3-1 and TRBJ2-2, with TRBD1 matching 8 bases. V gave up 5 bases and J gave up 0 bases; unmatched junction bases: 8. Germline lookup yields CDR1 LGHDT and CDR2 YNNKEL (reference sequence). The CDR3 runs to 17 residues. The CDR3 region has the DNA TGTGCCAGCAGCGCAAGAAACAGGGGGTCGAACACCGGGGAGCTGTTTTTT. Amino acids: CASSARNRGSNTGELFF.